These 29 T cell receptor beta chains were all obtained from the same sample, sequenced in a study of STAT5B mutations in CD4+ large granular lymphocyte leukemia. Assay used: immunoSEQ multiplex PCR; TCRdb lists only in-frame clones, some missing. The table has around 30,000 clones, around three quarters seen once; the top ten hold about 2.3%. Sequencing was done on a sample of CD4+ T cells from blood buffy coats. These receptors were obtained from a human donor in good health.

This rearrangement joins TRBV6-1 to TRBJ2-7; no definite D call. Germline lookup yields CDR1 MNHNS and CDR2 SASEGT. With 6 bases removed from V and 3 bases from J, the gap between germline ends came to 15 bases. The CDR3 extends over 14 amino acids. Here the CDR3 reads CASSPTPDLYEQYF. The DNA of the CDR3 is TGTGCCAGCAGCCCCACCCCTGACCTCTACGAGCAGTACTTC.

The chain combines TRBV5-5 with TRBJ2-5; no clear D. The CDR3 contains 11 residues. Germline loops: CDR1 SGHKS, CDR2 YYEKEE (reference sequence). V shed 2 bases and J shed 1 base, with 0 bases lying between them. The CDR3 protein is CASSFQETQYF. Written as DNA, the CDR3 is TGTGCCAGCAGCTTCCAAGAGACCCAGTACTTC.

The chain joins TRBV6-4 to TRBJ2-1, with 10 positions matching TRBD1. The CDR3 consists of 14 residues. The germline V gene encodes CDR1 MRHNA and CDR2 SNTAGT. After removal of 9 bases from V and 10 bases from J, the junction contained 12 bases not matched to a gene. The CDR3 spells CASKTGTGDREQFF. The CDR3 nucleotides are TGTGCCAGTAAAACCGGGACAGGGGACCGGGAGCAGTTCTTC.

The V and J genes are TRBV7-8 and TRBJ1-1, with D uncertain. CDR3 size: 15 residues. CDR1 is SGHVS and CDR2 is FQNEAQ in the germline V gene. Between the trimmed V and J ends, which lost 1 base and 0 bases, there was a span of 9 bases. The CDR3 DNA sequence: TGTGCCAGCAGCTTAGTACCGGGGTTGAACACTGAAGCTTTCTTT. Residues: CASSLVPGLNTEAFF.

This chain connects TRBV2 to TRBJ2-5; D might be TRBD1 or TRBD2, each matching 7 bases. The V end was cut by 2 bases, the J end by 0 bases, with 10 bases between. Germline V gives CDR1 SNHLY, CDR2 FYNNEI. The CDR3 extends over 15 amino acids. In DNA form, the CDR3 reads TGTGCCAGCAGTGAACAGGGGGGGCACCAAGAGACCCAGTACTTC. Protein: CASSEQGGHQETQYF.

CDR3 loop: CASSKTVGQPTDTQYF. CDR3 coding DNA: TGTGCCAGCAGCAAAACCGTGGGACAGCCCACAGATACGCAGTATTTT. The rearrangement joins TRBV21-1 to TRBJ2-3; TRBD1, as called in the table, went unchecked against the DNA. TRBV21-1 is assigned pseudogene status. CDR3 length: 16 amino acids.

This clone has just one count. In DNA, the CDR3 is TGCGCCAGCAGCTTGGAGGCGACCGTTGAAGCTTTCTTT. Translating gives CASSLEATVEAFF. V is TRBV5-1 and J is TRBJ1-1, with D unresolved. V was cut by 0 bases and J by 7 bases, with 10 bases left in between. The germline V gene encodes CDR1 SGHRS and CDR2 YFSETQ. CDR3 length: 13 residues.

The chain joins TRBV9 to TRBJ2-1; D may be TRBD2 (5 bases). The CDR3 consists of 13 residues. CDR1 and CDR2 from the germline V gene are SGDLS and YYNGEE. V lost 0 bases to trimming and J lost 6 bases, with 7 bases between them. This chain's CDR3 is CASSVGTPNEQFF. The CDR3 DNA follows: TGTGCCAGCAGCGTAGGGACTCCCAATGAGCAGTTCTTC.

The chain employs TRBV14 and TRBJ1-2; no clear D gene. V was shortened by 1 base and J by 0 bases, with 6 bases between the two germline ends. Germline CDR1 reads SGHDN; CDR2 reads FVKESK. The CDR3 has 14 amino acids. CDR3 protein: CASSQAFPNYGYTF. DNA of the CDR3: TGTGCCAGCAGCCAAGCCTTTCCTAACTATGGCTACACCTTC.

CDR3: CASSQYLIYGYTF. The CDR3 coding sequence is TGTGCCAGCAGCCAATATCTGATATATGGCTACACCTTC. The chain has TRBV14 and TRBJ1-2, with D unresolved. The CDR3 covers 13 residues. V shed 2 bases and J shed 5 bases, with 9 bases lying between them. Looked up from germline, CDR1 is SGHDN and CDR2 is FVKESK.

In DNA, the CDR3 is TGTGCCAGCAGCTCCCCCCGAGACAGGAACTATGGCTACACCTTC. This gives the protein CASSSPRDRNYGYTF. V is TRBV11-2 and J is TRBJ1-2; D may be TRBD1 (6 bases). From germline, CDR1 is SGHAT and CDR2 FQNNGV. This CDR3 contains 15 residues. V was pared by 4 bases and J by 2 bases, with 14 bases between.

V and J are TRBV6-1 and TRBJ1-2, with D perhaps TRBD1 (6 bases). The CDR3 length is 15 residues. Between the trimmed V and J ends, which lost 7 bases and 8 bases, there was a span of 23 bases. Germline V lookup: CDR1 MNHNS, CDR2 SASEGT. Here the CDR3 DNA reads TGTGCCAGCAACCTGAGGGGGGTTACTAGCTCGGGCTACACCTTC. Translating gives CASNLRGVTSSGYTF.

The chain recombines TRBV2 with TRBJ2-5, with 9 bases matching TRBD1. CDR3 length: 16 amino acids. CDR1 and CDR2 from the germline V gene are SNHLY and FYNNEI. Germline trimming cut 0 bases from V and 6 bases from J; bases unmatched to any gene: 8. CDR3 region: CASSEAGTGIGKTQYF. Here the CDR3 DNA reads TGTGCCAGCAGTGAAGCCGGGACAGGGATCGGGAAGACCCAGTACTTC.

The CDR3 loop is CASSNPGQGGEKLFF. DNA for the CDR3: TGTGCCAGCAGTAACCCGGGACAGGGGGGTGAAAAACTGTTTTTT. This chain uses TRBV6-6 with TRBJ1-4; 11 bases match TRBD1. Germline V gene lookup returns CDR1 MNHNY and CDR2 SVGAGI (reference sequence). With 5 bases clipped from V and 7 bases from J, the junction kept 6 bases outside the gene matches. The CDR3 has 15 amino acids.

This clone was detected a few times. V gene TRBV10-1 combines with J gene TRBJ2-7; 12 positions agree with TRBD2. The J segment lost 3 bases and the V segment lost 8 bases, leaving 14 bases of the junction unmatched. Germline V gene data show CDR1 as WNHNN and CDR2 as SYGVQD (reference sequence). This CDR3 has 17 amino acids. The CDR3 region has the DNA TGCGCCAGCTCCCCTGGACTAGCGGGGACCCACAGCTACGAGCAGTACTTC. This codes for CASSPGLAGTHSYEQYF.

This clone was seen once. The genes are TRBV5-6 and TRBJ1-1; D is uncertain. The CDR3 extends over 14 amino acids. Germline V CDR1 and CDR2: SGHDT, YYEEEE. Trimming removed 4 bases at V and 8 bases at J, with 18 bases between. CDR3 residues: CASSPVPDPREAFF. The DNA for the CDR3 is TGTGCCAGCAGCCCTGTGCCGGACCCTCGCGAAGCTTTCTTT.

The rearrangement joins TRBV18 to TRBJ1-2; D might be TRBD1 (5 bases). Germline V gene sequence: CDR1 KGHSH, CDR2 LQKENI. There are 17 residues in the CDR3. V was clipped by 4 bases and J by 2 bases, with 20 bases between them. The DNA for the CDR3 is TGTGCCAGCTCACGCCTTGGGGGGAGTAGCTTGAACTATGGCTACACCTTC. As protein: CASSRLGGSSLNYGYTF.

In this sample, this clone turned up a few times. The rearrangement uses TRBV10-2 and TRBJ2-7; tentative D call: TRBD1 (5 bases). This CDR3 spans 15 amino acids. The V gene's germline CDR1 is WSHSY and CDR2 SAAADI. V gave up 8 bases and J gave up 1 base, with 18 bases separating them. CDR3 protein: CASGAGLGGSYEQYF. In DNA form, the CDR3 reads TGCGCCAGCGGGGCAGGGCTTGGTGGGTCCTACGAGCAGTACTTC.

The chain combines TRBV19 with TRBJ1-2; D not resolved. Per the germline V gene, CDR1 is LNHDA and CDR2 is SQIVND (reference sequence). V was shortened by 7 bases and J by 0 bases, with 12 bases between the two germline ends. This CDR3 spans 14 amino acids. CDR3 coding DNA: TGTGCCAGTAAACGGACCGAGACTAACTATGGCTACACCTTC. This translates into CASKRTETNYGYTF.

The chain links TRBV12-5 to TRBJ1-2; 7 bases line up with TRBD1. The CDR3 runs to 13 residues. Germline trimming cut 6 bases from V and 7 bases from J; bases unmatched to any gene: 8. Germline V gene sequence: CDR1 LGHNT, CDR2 FRNRAP. The CDR3 loop is CASGPAQGGGYTF. The CDR3 DNA follows: TGTGCTAGTGGCCCGGCTCAGGGGGGTGGCTACACCTTC.

This sequence joins TRBV7-9 and TRBJ2-5; 9 positions match TRBD2. This CDR3 has 14 amino acids. V trimming: 11 bases; J trimming: 5 bases; junction bases outside the gene matches: 12. Per the germline V gene, CDR1 is SEHNR and CDR2 is FQNEAQ (reference sequence). CDR3 DNA sequence: TGTGCCGGGGAGCTAGCGGGGAGGAGTGAGACCCAGTACTTC. It encodes CAGELAGRSETQYF.

The V and J genes are TRBV18 and TRBJ2-1; 16 nucleotides match TRBD2. Germline assignment: CDR1 KGHSH and CDR2 LQKENI. V lost 1 base, J lost 3 bases, and 6 bases stayed unmatched. The CDR3 totals 19 residues. The CDR3 spells CASSPRGTSGRADYNEQFF. The CDR3 bases are TGTGCCAGCTCACCACGGGGGACTAGCGGGAGGGCCGACTACAATGAGCAGTTCTTC.

The V call is TRBV6-4, the J call TRBJ1-1; D unresolved. The CDR3 extends over 13 amino acids. The ends were cut back, 3 bases at V and 4 bases at J, with 9 bases in the middle. The germline V gene has CDR1 MRHNA and CDR2 SNTAGT. This CDR3 is CASSELVGTEAFF. The CDR3 DNA sequence: TGTGCCAGCAGTGAGCTGGTTGGCACTGAAGCTTTCTTT.

This clone was seen just once. The CDR3 region is CASSPGLAKNIQYF. DNA of the CDR3: TGTGCCAGCAGCCCCGGTCTAGCCAAAAACATTCAGTACTTC. V gene TRBV27 combines with J gene TRBJ2-4; D gene ambiguous. Trimming took 6 bases from V and 0 from J, leaving 9 bases between them. Germline V gene lookup returns CDR1 MNHEY and CDR2 SMNVEV (reference sequence). This CDR3 is 14 amino acids long.

This clone was counted a single time. The rearrangement links TRBV9 to TRBJ2-1; tentative D call: TRBD2 (6 bases). V lost 0 bases to trimming and J lost 4 bases, with 17 bases between them. CDR3 size: 17 residues. Looked up from germline, CDR1 is SGDLS and CDR2 is YYNGEE. The CDR3 DNA follows: TGTGCCAGCAGCGTAGGTAGCGGAGGCTACTTTTACAATGAGCAGTTCTTC. Its translation: CASSVGSGGYFYNEQFF.

The gene calls are TRBV7-9 and TRBJ1-1, with 11 nucleotides matching TRBD1. The CDR3 loop spans 15 amino acids. V lost 5 bases to trimming and J lost 6 bases; unmatched junction nucleotides: 8. Per the germline V gene, CDR1 is SEHNR and CDR2 is FQNEAQ (reference sequence). The CDR3 is CASSPWTGGDSEAFF. The CDR3 nucleotides are TGTGCCAGCAGCCCATGGACAGGGGGCGATTCTGAAGCTTTCTTT. Drawing the rest from reference TRBV7-9 and TRBJ1-1, the complete variable domain is DTGVSQNPRHKITKRGQNVTFRCDPISEHNRLYWYRQTLGQGPEFLTYFQNEAQLEKSRLLSDRFSAERPKGSFSTLEIQRTEQGDSAMYLCASSPWTGGDSEAFFGQGTRLTVV.

Details on this clone: An end of the junction differs from the germline gene, which may be a read error. The genes are TRBV4-2 and TRBJ1-2, with unresolved D. The CDR3 covers 15 residues. CDR1 and CDR2 (germline): LGHNA, YNFKEQ. CDR3 sequence: CASSQDQSSTYGYAF. DNA for the CDR3: TGTGCCAGCAGCCAAGATCAAAGCTCAACCTATGGCTACGCCTTC.

V and J are TRBV18 and TRBJ1-1; the D gene is possibly TRBD1 (5 bases). Germline V gene lookup returns CDR1 KGHSH and CDR2 LQKENI. Deletions cut 3 bases from V and 3 bases from J, with 11 bases between. The CDR3 has 14 amino acids. The CDR3 protein is CASSPRGVDTEAFF. The CDR3 bases are TGTGCCAGCTCACCGCGAGGGGTGGACACTGAAGCTTTCTTT.

The sample holds a few counts of this clone. A junction boundary mismatches the germline segment, possibly from a read error. The CDR3, as DNA: TGCAGCGTTGAAGGAGCCCCGGGACAGGGGAACAAGTTT. This sequence encodes CSVEGAPGQGNKF. The rearrangement links TRBV29-1 to TRBJ1-1; 10 bases fit TRBD1. The CDR3 is made up of 13 amino acids. Germline V CDR1 and CDR2: SQVTM, ANQGSEA.